Listed here are 26 T cell receptor beta chains from one sample, sequenced in a study of cytomegalovirus exposure and HLA in healthy donors. PCR was performed using 60 Vbeta and 13 Jbeta primers. Using immunoSEQ multiplex PCR, the repertoire was profiled, and TCRdb retains in-frame clones only, with some absent. The data contain about 200,000 clones, around 79% of them singletons. Sequenced: PBMCs. These receptors originate from a girl aged 10-17 years in good health and CMV-seropositive.

The V gene is TRBV19, the J gene TRBJ1-5; D gene uncertain. This CDR3 is 14 amino acids long. V was shortened by 2 bases and J by 0 bases, with 5 bases between the two germline ends. The V gene's germline CDR1 is LNHDA and CDR2 SQIVND (reference sequence). In nucleotides, the CDR3 is TGTGCCAGTAGTATACAGGATAGCAATCAGCCCCAGCATTTT. Translating it yields CASSIQDSNQPQHF.

The chain carries TRBV5-6 and TRBJ2-7; 8 nucleotides agree with TRBD1. Germline trimming cut 3 bases from V and 1 base from J; bases unmatched to any gene: 9. The CDR3 loop spans 16 amino acids. The germline gives CDR1 SGHDT, CDR2 YYEEEE. The CDR3 sequence is CASSSPGGQFSYEQYF. The CDR3 DNA reads as TGTGCCAGCAGCTCTCCAGGGGGCCAGTTTTCCTACGAGCAGTACTTC.

This chain links TRBV25-1 with TRBJ1-5, with D unresolved. V was pared by 4 bases and J by 4 bases, with 11 bases between. This CDR3 has 14 residues. Germline values: CDR1 MGHDK, CDR2 SYGVNS. DNA of the CDR3: TGTGCCAGCAGTGGAGGCAGCATGAATCAGCCCCAGCATTTT. Its translation is CASSGGSMNQPQHF.

This clone was observed a handful of times. The J gene is TRBJ1-5, the V gene TRBV10-3; 11 positions agree with TRBD1. Germline trimming cut 4 bases from V and 7 bases from J; bases unmatched to any gene: 9. The CDR3 sequence is 16 residues long. Germline V lookup: CDR1 ENHRY, CDR2 SYGVKD. In DNA, the CDR3 is TGTGCCATCAGTGGAGGGACAGGGGGAGCTGGGCAGCCCCAGCATTTT. Protein: CAISGGTGGAGQPQHF.

The chain carries TRBV27 and TRBJ1-1, with a weak D call TRBD1 (6 bases). The CDR3 has 16 amino acids. Germline loops: CDR1 MNHEY, CDR2 SMNVEV (reference sequence). The V end was cut by 6 bases, the J end by 0 bases, with 17 bases between. The CDR3 loop is CASRNRASPLNTEAFF. In DNA, the CDR3 is TGTGCCAGCAGGAACAGGGCCTCACCCTTGAACACTGAAGCTTTCTTT.

This chain links TRBV19 with TRBJ1-5; 8 nucleotides align to TRBD1. The J segment lost 0 bases and the V segment lost 5 bases, leaving 6 bases of the junction unmatched. This CDR3 has 16 residues. Germline values: CDR1 LNHDA, CDR2 SQIVND (reference sequence). CDR3 sequence: CASSARTGFSNQPQHF. The CDR3 DNA is TGTGCCAGTAGTGCCCGGACAGGGTTTAGCAATCAGCCCCAGCATTTT.

The chain has TRBV7-9 and TRBJ2-2, with D possibly being TRBD1 (5 bases). V shed 2 bases and J shed 1 base, with 8 bases lying between them. The CDR3 covers 15 residues. The germline CDR1 and CDR2 sequences are SEHNR and FQNEAQ (reference sequence). The CDR3 sequence: CASSLQGRNTGELFF. In DNA, the CDR3 is TGTGCCAGCAGCTTACAGGGTAGGAACACCGGGGAGCTGTTTTTT.

This chain links TRBV18 with TRBJ1-1, with a possible D match to TRBD1 (6 bases). The ends were cut back, 1 base at V and 2 bases at J, with 8 bases in the middle. The CDR3 runs 14 residues. Germline CDR1 is KGHSH and CDR2 is LQKENI. CDR3 bases: TGTGCCAGCTCACCACTGGACAGTAACACTGAAGCTTTCTTT. Protein product: CASSPLDSNTEAFF.

The gene calls are TRBV6-6 and TRBJ2-5, with D possibly being TRBD2 (5 bases). V was cut by 4 bases and J by 9 bases, with 12 bases left in between. This CDR3 contains 12 residues. The V gene's germline CDR1 is MNHNY and CDR2 SVGAGI (reference sequence). The DNA for the CDR3 is TGTGCCAGCAGTTTCGGCCCCGGGGCCCAGTACTTC. It specifies CASSFGPGAQYF.

V and J are TRBV25-1 and TRBJ1-1; 11 bases are a match to TRBD1. V dropped 6 bases and J dropped 3; count of bases not matched to a gene: 0. CDR1 and CDR2 (germline): MGHDK, SYGVNS. The CDR3 contains 13 residues. This CDR3 is CASRGQGDTEAFF. CDR3 coding DNA: TGTGCCAGCAGGGGACAGGGGGACACTGAAGCTTTCTTT.

J is TRBJ1-1 and V is TRBV4-2; D not resolved. CDR3 size: 14 residues. CDR1 and CDR2 from the germline V gene are LGHNA and YNFKEQ. V lost 3 bases, J lost 0 bases, and 8 bases lay in between. Here the CDR3 DNA reads TGTGCCAGCAGCCAGGGCAGTCTGAACACTGAAGCTTTCTTT. It codes for CASSQGSLNTEAFF.

The V gene is TRBV5-1, the J gene TRBJ2-7; 8 bases are a match to TRBD2. CDR3 size: 15 residues. Germline CDR1 is SGHRS and CDR2 is YFSETQ. V was clipped by 5 bases and J by 1 base; unmatched bases: 8. The CDR3 spells CASRRAGGGSYEQYF. For the CDR3, the DNA is TGCGCCAGCAGACGCGCCGGGGGGGGGTCCTACGAGCAGTACTTC.

The V and J genes are TRBV5-1 and TRBJ2-7; 7 bases are a match to TRBD1. The CDR3 has 14 residues. The junction had 2 bases not matched to a gene; V was cut back by 0 bases and J by 2 bases. From germline, CDR1 is SGHRS and CDR2 YFSETQ. For the CDR3, the DNA is TGCGCCAGCAGCTTGGCACAGGGGACCTACGAGCAGTACTTC. Translated, it gives CASSLAQGTYEQYF. Full variable domain (remainder filled in from reference TRBV5-1 and TRBJ2-7): KAGVTQTPRYLIKTRGQQVTLSCSPISGHRSVSWYQQTPGQGLQFLFEYFSETQRNKGNFPGRFSGRQFSNSRSEMNVSTLELGDSALYLCASSLAQGTYEQYFGPGTRLTVT.

The chain links TRBV27 to TRBJ1-1; 12 bases map to TRBD1. Losses at the gene ends were 5 bases for V and 5 bases for J; bases not matched to a gene: 9. CDR1 MNHEY and CDR2 SMNVEV come from the germline V gene (reference sequence). The CDR3 runs to 16 residues. The CDR3 spells CASSNRDRGLRTEAFF. In nucleotides, the CDR3 is TGTGCCAGCAGTAACCGGGACAGGGGGCTACGGACTGAAGCTTTCTTT.

The rearrangement uses TRBV5-4 and TRBJ2-7; D is possibly TRBD1 (7 bases). Germline CDR1 is SGHNT and CDR2 is YYREEE (reference sequence). The CDR3 covers 17 residues. Trimming pared 3 bases from V and 0 bases from J, leaving 19 bases between. The CDR3 protein is CASSSGATGAASYEQYF. The CDR3 nucleotides read TGTGCCAGCAGCTCGGGGGCTACAGGGGCCGCCTCCTACGAGCAGTACTTC. The full variable domain, in which reference TRBV5-4 and TRBJ2-7 provide the parts outside the CDR3, is ETGVTQSPTHLIKTRGQQVTLRCSSQSGHNTVSWYQQALGQGPQFIFQYYREEENGRGNFPPRFSGLQFPNYSSELNVNALELDDSALYLCASSSGATGAASYEQYFGPGTRLTVT.

This clone has only a few counts. The V gene is TRBV2, the J gene TRBJ2-2; D gene ambiguous. Germline-derived CDR1 and CDR2 are SNHLY and FYNNEI. There are 14 residues in the CDR3. V lost 3 bases and J 4 bases, leaving 9 bases between the germline ends. The CDR3 is CASSELGSTGELFF. CDR3 in DNA: TGTGCCAGCAGTGAGCTAGGTAGCACCGGGGAGCTGTTTTTT.

The table lists this clone with a few counts. The J gene is TRBJ2-1, the V gene TRBV29-1; 8 positions match TRBD1. V trimming: 5 bases; J trimming: 5 bases; junction bases outside the gene matches: 2. Per germline, CDR1 SQVTM and CDR2 ANQGSEA. The CDR3 contains 12 residues. This CDR3 reads CSVSTGDNEQFF. The CDR3 DNA reads as TGCAGCGTTTCGACAGGGGACAATGAGCAGTTCTTC.

This chain links TRBV6-5 with TRBJ2-2; the D gene is possibly TRBD1 (6 bases). This CDR3 contains 13 residues. The V end lost 5 bases, the J end lost 6 bases, and 10 bases lay between the germline ends. Germline lookup yields CDR1 MNHEY and CDR2 SVGAGI. CDR3 sequence: CASSEQGPGELFF. CDR3 bases: TGTGCCAGCAGTGAACAGGGCCCCGGGGAGCTGTTTTTT.

DNA of the CDR3: TGTGCCAGCAGTGACTCTGACAAAGATACGCAGTATTTT. Translated: CASSDSDKDTQYF. The genes are TRBV6-4 and TRBJ2-3; D gene uncertain. V shed 0 bases and J shed 5 bases, with 6 bases lying between them. The V gene's germline CDR1 is MRHNA and CDR2 SNTAGT. The CDR3 totals 13 residues.

This clone has just one count. The rearrangement links TRBV18 to TRBJ2-2, with 9 positions matching TRBD2. From germline, CDR1 is KGHSH and CDR2 LQKENI. The CDR3 consists of 18 residues. After removal of 0 bases from V and 0 bases from J, the junction contained 5 bases not matched to a gene. CDR3 in DNA: TGTGCCAGCTCACCACCTAGCGGGGGAGCCACGAACACCGGGGAGCTGTTTTTT. Protein: CASSPPSGGATNTGELFF.

V and J are TRBV6-1 and TRBJ2-7, with a possible D match to TRBD2 (5 bases). Germline V gene sequence: CDR1 MNHNS, CDR2 SASEGT. The CDR3 sequence is 15 residues long. V lost 7 bases and J lost 2, with 18 bases in between. The DNA for the CDR3 is TGTGCCAGCATTAAACAGACGAACGGGGCCTACGAGCAGTACTTC. Amino acids: CASIKQTNGAYEQYF.

The chain carries TRBV5-6 and TRBJ2-1; 9 positions match TRBD2. After removal of 3 bases from V and 8 bases from J, the junction contained 15 bases not matched to a gene. Germline V gives CDR1 SGHDT, CDR2 YYEEEE. The CDR3 covers 17 residues. Written as DNA, the CDR3 is TGTGCCAGCAGCTGGCCGGGAGCGGGGGGCGACCCCGATGAGCAGTTCTTC. This translates into CASSWPGAGGDPDEQFF.

The J gene is TRBJ1-1, the V gene TRBV27; D remains ambiguous. Germline V lookup: CDR1 MNHEY, CDR2 SMNVEV (reference sequence). The ends were cut back, 2 bases at V and 11 bases at J, with 15 bases in the middle. The CDR3 sequence is 13 residues long. CDR3 in amino acids: CASSLGLLGHAFF. For the CDR3, the DNA is TGTGCCAGCAGTTTAGGGCTTCTGGGCCACGCTTTCTTT.

The chain combines TRBV27 with TRBJ1-1; D possibly corresponds to TRBD1 (6 bases). The CDR3 runs to 14 residues. The germline V gene has CDR1 MNHEY and CDR2 SMNVEV (reference sequence). V dropped 2 bases and J dropped 0 bases, with 7 bases sitting between them. CDR3 residues: CASSLQGLNTEAFF. The DNA of the CDR3 is TGTGCCAGCAGTTTACAGGGGCTGAACACTGAAGCTTTCTTT.

This clone was recorded a few times. CDR3: CAWTTGSANTGELFF. The CDR3 bases are TGTGCCTGGACCACAGGGTCGGCGAACACCGGGGAGCTGTTTTTT. V and J are TRBV30 and TRBJ2-2, with D possibly TRBD1 on 6 matching bases. The CDR3 runs 15 residues. V lost 4 bases, J lost 0 bases, and 12 bases lay in between. Germline loops: CDR1 GTSNPN, CDR2 SVGIG (reference sequence).

This chain uses TRBV5-6 with TRBJ2-3; 7 positions match TRBD1. The CDR3 loop spans 14 amino acids. V was pared by 4 bases and J by 6 bases, with 8 bases of the junction left unmatched. Germline assignment: CDR1 SGHDT and CDR2 YYEEEE. DNA for the CDR3: TGTGCCAGCAGCCCCGGACAGGCACACGATACGCAGTATTTT. It specifies CASSPGQAHDTQYF. Full variable domain (missing parts from reference TRBV5-6 and TRBJ2-3): DAGVTQSPTHLIKTRGQQVTLRCSPKSGHDTVSWYQQALGQGPQFIFQYYEEEERQRGNFPDRFSGHQFPNYSSELNVNALLLGDSALYLCASSPGQAHDTQYFGPGTRLTVL.